These 18 T cell receptor beta chains originate from one sample sequenced in a study of blood T cell repertoires in COVID-19 (TCRdb year 2020). Library generation was performed with the immunoSEQ multiplex PCR assay. TCRdb limited this immuneACCESS table to in-frame rearrangements with V and J called. A share of clones is missing; checked studies link under half to unresolved V genes, and the rest is unexplained. The sample data list some 120,000 clones, and about four fifths of these were observed just once. The ten most abundant clones make up about 16% of the sample. The sample was peripheral blood. These receptors originate from a woman between 45 and 65 years old with acute or convalescent COVID-19.

This clone was counted only a few times. The V gene is TRBV6-4, the J gene TRBJ1-1, with a possible D match to TRBD1 (6 bases). Germline V gives CDR1 MRHNA, CDR2 SNTAGT. V was shortened by 4 bases and J by 1 base, with 13 bases between the two germline ends. The CDR3 has 15 residues. Here the CDR3 reads CASSVSPGANTEAFF. Here the CDR3 DNA reads TGTGCCAGCAGTGTGAGCCCAGGGGCGAACACTGAAGCTTTCTTT.

The J gene is TRBJ1-2, the V gene TRBV7-2, with 7 bases aligning to TRBD1. Germline V gene lookup returns CDR1 SGHTA and CDR2 FQGNSA. The V and J ends lost 5 bases and 7 bases, in that order; junction bases with no gene match: 13. CDR3 length equals 15 residues. The CDR3: CASSLIEQGLSGYTF. The CDR3 region has the DNA TGTGCCAGCAGCCTTATTGAACAGGGGCTGAGTGGCTACACCTTC.

The chain joins TRBV4-2 to TRBJ1-4; maybe TRBD1 (6 bases). Per germline, CDR1 LGHNA and CDR2 YNFKEQ. The CDR3 sequence is 18 residues long. Trimming left V 1 base short and J 7 bases short, with 22 bases between. This CDR3 is CASSQGRVFRGEGEKLFF. The CDR3 DNA sequence: TGTGCCAGCAGCCAAGGAAGGGTTTTCAGGGGTGAAGGTGAAAAACTGTTTTTT.

This rearrangement joins TRBV11-2 to TRBJ2-4; 8 bases fit TRBD1. The CDR3 totals 15 residues. With V trimmed by 5 bases and J by 7 bases, 10 bases remained unmatched. The V gene's germline CDR1 is SGHAT and CDR2 FQNNGV. The CDR3 spells CASSQLRTGLNIQYF. In DNA, the CDR3 is TGTGCCAGCAGCCAGCTCAGGACAGGGCTCAACATTCAGTACTTC.

V gene TRBV25-1 combines with J gene TRBJ2-7, with D possibly TRBD1 on 6 matching bases. This CDR3 has 13 amino acids. Trimming pared 7 bases from V and 4 bases from J, leaving 14 bases between. In germline, CDR1 is MGHDK, CDR2 SYGVNS. CDR3 coding DNA: TGTGCCAGCATTGCCCAGGGGTCTTACGAGCAGTACTTC. Translated: CASIAQGSYEQYF.

The chain joins TRBV27 to TRBJ2-4, with 8 positions matching TRBD1. Germline V gene lookup returns CDR1 MNHEY and CDR2 SMNVEV (reference sequence). The CDR3 totals 15 residues. J lost 3 bases, V lost 4 bases, and 5 bases had no gene match. The CDR3 is CASSSPTGGKNIQYF. DNA for the CDR3: TGTGCCAGCAGTTCGCCAACAGGGGGCAAAAACATTCAGTACTTC.

The chain joins TRBV29-1 to TRBJ2-2, with TRBD2 identical over 13 bases. V lost 4 bases and J lost 3; bases outside the gene matches: 2. Germline loops: CDR1 SQVTM, CDR2 ANQGSEA. The length of the CDR3 is 15 residues. The CDR3 spells CSVGGTSGDTGELFF. The CDR3 DNA reads TGCAGCGTTGGGGGGACTAGCGGGGACACCGGGGAGCTGTTTTTT.

The chain carries TRBV15 and TRBJ1-6; 9 bases fit TRBD1. There are 14 residues in the CDR3. The ends lost 8 bases at V and 9 bases at J; junction bases unmatched: 8. CDR1 LNHNV and CDR2 YYDKDF come from the germline V gene (reference sequence). The CDR3 DNA sequence: TGTGCCACCTCCCCCACAGGGGGCGTTTCACCCCTCCACTTT. Its translation is CATSPTGGVSPLHF.

V is TRBV10-3 and J is TRBJ1-2; 7 bases are a match to TRBD1. The V gene end was trimmed by 3 bases and the J gene end by 8 bases; junction bases not matched to a gene: 12. CDR3 length: 15 amino acids. Germline V gene data show CDR1 as ENHRY and CDR2 as SYGVKD. CDR3 DNA: TGTGCCATCAGTGATCCGAGACAGGGTTCGGGAGGCTACACCTTC. This sequence encodes CAISDPRQGSGGYTF.

This chain connects TRBV12-3 or TRBV12-4 to TRBJ2-5; D gene ambiguous. This CDR3 is 11 amino acids long. Trimming pared 3 bases from V and 3 bases from J, leaving 2 bases between. The CDR3 coding sequence is TGTGCCAGCAGTTTCGAAGAGACCCAGTACTTC. Its translation: CASSFEETQYF.

The CDR3 reads CASSWGLAGGQDEQFF. CDR3 bases: TGTGCCAGCAGCTGGGGACTAGCGGGGGGGCAGGATGAGCAGTTCTTC. The chain joins TRBV5-6 to TRBJ2-1; 16 nucleotides agree with TRBD2. The J segment lost 8 bases and the V segment lost 3 bases, leaving 5 bases of the junction unmatched. Germline assignment: CDR1 SGHDT and CDR2 YYEEEE. The CDR3 length is 16 residues.

This clone was detected only a few times. The chain carries TRBV5-6 and TRBJ1-1, with unresolved D. The length of the CDR3 is 14 residues. Germline V gives CDR1 SGHDT, CDR2 YYEEEE. Trimming left V 0 bases short and J 2 bases short, with 8 bases between. The CDR3 region is CASSLGQANTEAFF. CDR3 bases: TGTGCCAGCAGCTTGGGTCAGGCTAACACTGAAGCTTTCTTT.

This clone was recorded a few times. The rearrangement uses TRBV5-1 and TRBJ1-5; weak D call: TRBD1 (5 bases). CDR1 is SGHRS and CDR2 is YFSETQ in the germline V gene. Deletions cut 0 bases from V and 0 bases from J, with 19 bases between. The CDR3 spans 19 residues. This CDR3 reads CASSLGRKTGHSSNQPQHF. The CDR3 nucleotides are TGCGCCAGCAGCTTGGGCCGAAAGACCGGACACAGTAGCAATCAGCCCCAGCATTTT.

V gene TRBV5-4 combines with J gene TRBJ2-3; 7 bases match TRBD2. The length of the CDR3 is 17 residues. V trimming: 4 bases; J trimming: 0 bases; junction bases outside the gene matches: 11. Looked up from germline, CDR1 is SGHNT and CDR2 is YYREEE (reference sequence). The CDR3 DNA is TGTGCCAGCAGCCCGTTTCTACGGGGGGATAGCACAGATACGCAGTATTTT. Protein sequence: CASSPFLRGDSTDTQYF.

This chain connects TRBV4-1 to TRBJ1-1; 8 positions match TRBD1. With V trimmed by 4 bases and J by 5 bases, 6 bases remained unmatched. The CDR3 is 14 residues long. Per the germline V gene, CDR1 is MGHRA and CDR2 is YSYEKL. In nucleotides, the CDR3 is TGCGCCAGCAGCCTTTGGACAGGGAGGACTGAAGCTTTCTTT. Translation gives CASSLWTGRTEAFF.

The chain couples TRBV7-9 to TRBJ2-3; the match to TRBD2 covers 8 bases. CDR1 and CDR2 (germline): SEHNR, FQNEAQ (reference sequence). Trimming took 4 bases from V and 4 from J; bases not matched to a gene: 7. CDR3 length equals 15 residues. The CDR3 spells CASSSLAAGSDTQYF. In DNA form, the CDR3 reads TGTGCCAGCAGCTCACTAGCGGCGGGCTCAGATACGCAGTATTTT.

The sample holds one count of this clone. The rearrangement uses TRBV19 and TRBJ2-6; 9 bases agree with TRBD1. There are 18 residues in the CDR3. Germline V gene sequence: CDR1 LNHDA, CDR2 SQIVND (reference sequence). V lost 6 bases, J lost 1 base, and 10 bases stayed unmatched. DNA of the CDR3: TGTGCCAGTAGACCCCCCGGGACAGGGTGGTCTGGGGCCAACGTCCTGACTTTC. This codes for CASRPPGTGWSGANVLTF. Full variable domain (missing parts from reference TRBV19 and TRBJ2-6): DGGITQSPKYLFRKEGQNVTLSCEQNLNHDAMYWYRQDPGQGLRLIYYSQIVNDFQKGDIAEGYSVSREKKESFPLTVTSAQKNPTAFYLCASRPPGTGWSGANVLTFGAGSRLTVL.

The chain recombines TRBV19 with TRBJ1-5, with 9 bases that match TRBD1. This CDR3 has 14 residues. Unmatched junction bases numbered 6, after V lost 5 bases and J lost 7 bases. Looked up from germline, CDR1 is LNHDA and CDR2 is SQIVND (reference sequence). The CDR3: CASSQQGAGQPQHF. For the CDR3, the DNA is TGTGCCAGTAGTCAACAGGGGGCAGGGCAGCCCCAGCATTTT.